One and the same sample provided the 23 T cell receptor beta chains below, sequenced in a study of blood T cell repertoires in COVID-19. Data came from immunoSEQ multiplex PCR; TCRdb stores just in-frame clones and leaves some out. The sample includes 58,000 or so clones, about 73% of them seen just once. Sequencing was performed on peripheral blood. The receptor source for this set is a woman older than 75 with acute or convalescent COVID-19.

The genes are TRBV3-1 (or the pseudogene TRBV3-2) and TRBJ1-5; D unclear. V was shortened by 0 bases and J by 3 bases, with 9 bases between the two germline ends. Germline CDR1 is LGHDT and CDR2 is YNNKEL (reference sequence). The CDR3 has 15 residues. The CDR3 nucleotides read TGTGCCAGCAGCCAAGATACCGGGTACAATCAGCCCCAGCATTTT. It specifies CASSQDTGYNQPQHF.

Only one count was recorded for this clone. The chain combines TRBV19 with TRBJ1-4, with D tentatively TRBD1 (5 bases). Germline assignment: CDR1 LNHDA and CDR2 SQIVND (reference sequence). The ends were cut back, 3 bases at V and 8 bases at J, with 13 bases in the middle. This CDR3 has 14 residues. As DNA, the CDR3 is TGTGCCAGTAGTATTCTTTGGGGGGAAGAAAAACTGTTTTTT. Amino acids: CASSILWGEEKLFF.

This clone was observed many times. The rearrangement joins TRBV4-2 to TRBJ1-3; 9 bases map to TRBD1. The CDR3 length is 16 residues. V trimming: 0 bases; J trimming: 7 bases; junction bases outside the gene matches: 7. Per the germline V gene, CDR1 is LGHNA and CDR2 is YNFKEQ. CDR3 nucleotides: TGTGCCAGCAGCCAAGATTGGGGACAGGGTGCTAACACCATATATTTT. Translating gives CASSQDWGQGANTIYF.

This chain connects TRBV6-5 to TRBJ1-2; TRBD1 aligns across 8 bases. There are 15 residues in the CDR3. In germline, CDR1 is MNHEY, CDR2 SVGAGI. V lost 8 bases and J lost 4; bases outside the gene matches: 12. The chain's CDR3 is CASGGRGQDFYGYTF. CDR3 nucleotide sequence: TGTGCCAGCGGAGGTCGGGGACAGGACTTCTATGGCTACACCTTC.

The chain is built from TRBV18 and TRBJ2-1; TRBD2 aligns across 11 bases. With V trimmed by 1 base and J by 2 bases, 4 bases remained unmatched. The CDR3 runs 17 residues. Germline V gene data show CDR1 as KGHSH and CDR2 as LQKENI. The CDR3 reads CASSPLGTSGTYNEQFF. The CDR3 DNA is TGTGCCAGCTCACCACTAGGGACTAGCGGCACCTACAATGAGCAGTTCTTC. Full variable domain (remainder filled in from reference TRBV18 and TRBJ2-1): NAGVMQNPRHLVRRRGQEARLRCSPMKGHSHVYWYRQLPEEGLKFMVYLQKENIIDESGMPKERFSAEFPKEGPSILRIQQVVRGDSAAYFCASSPLGTSGTYNEQFFGPGTRLTVL.

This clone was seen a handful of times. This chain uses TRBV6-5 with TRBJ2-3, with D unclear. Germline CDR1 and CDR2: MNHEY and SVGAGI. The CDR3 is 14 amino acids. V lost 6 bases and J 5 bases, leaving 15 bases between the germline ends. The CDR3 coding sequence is TGTGCCAGCAGCCGCGGTTCTTGGCGAGATACGCAGTATTTT. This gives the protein CASSRGSWRDTQYF.

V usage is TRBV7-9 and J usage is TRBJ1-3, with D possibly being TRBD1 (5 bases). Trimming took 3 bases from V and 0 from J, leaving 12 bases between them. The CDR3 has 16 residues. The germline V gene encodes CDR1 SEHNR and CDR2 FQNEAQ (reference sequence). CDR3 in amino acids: CASSLGGTYSGNTIYF. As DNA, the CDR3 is TGTGCCAGCAGCTTGGGGGGGACCTACTCTGGAAACACCATATATTTT.

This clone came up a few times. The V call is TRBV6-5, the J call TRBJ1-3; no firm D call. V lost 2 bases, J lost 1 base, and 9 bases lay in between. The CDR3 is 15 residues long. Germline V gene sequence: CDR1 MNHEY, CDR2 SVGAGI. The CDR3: CASSYRGGSGNTIYF. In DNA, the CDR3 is TGTGCCAGCAGTTACAGAGGAGGTTCTGGAAACACCATATATTTT.

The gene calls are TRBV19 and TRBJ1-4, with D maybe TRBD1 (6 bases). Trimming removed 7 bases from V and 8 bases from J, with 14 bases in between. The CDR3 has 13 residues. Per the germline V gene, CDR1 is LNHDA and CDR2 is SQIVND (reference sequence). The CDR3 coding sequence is TGTGCCAGTAAAGAGACAGGCCTCGAAAAACTGTTTTTT. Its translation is CASKETGLEKLFF.

Here the CDR3 reads CASSQDTMTGSSYNSPLHF. CDR3 coding DNA: TGTGCCAGCAGCCAAGATACAATGACGGGAAGCTCCTATAATTCACCCCTCCACTTT. The chain employs TRBV4-2 and TRBJ1-6; D is uncertain. Trimming removed 0 bases at V and 0 bases at J, with 15 bases between. This CDR3 contains 19 residues. Germline V lookup: CDR1 LGHNA, CDR2 YNFKEQ.

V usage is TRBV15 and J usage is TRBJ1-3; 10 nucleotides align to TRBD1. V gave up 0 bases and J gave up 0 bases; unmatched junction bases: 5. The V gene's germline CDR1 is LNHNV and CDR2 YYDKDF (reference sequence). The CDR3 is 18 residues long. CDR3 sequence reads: CATSREIRTGGSGNTIYF. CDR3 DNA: TGTGCCACCAGCAGAGAGATTCGGACAGGGGGCTCTGGAAACACCATATATTTT.

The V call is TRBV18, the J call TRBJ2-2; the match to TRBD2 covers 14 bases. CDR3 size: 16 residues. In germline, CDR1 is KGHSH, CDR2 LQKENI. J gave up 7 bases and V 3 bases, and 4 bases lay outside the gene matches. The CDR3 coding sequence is TGTGCCAGCTCACCCCCGGGACTAGCGGGAGTCGGGGAGCTGTTTTTT. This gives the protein CASSPPGLAGVGELFF.

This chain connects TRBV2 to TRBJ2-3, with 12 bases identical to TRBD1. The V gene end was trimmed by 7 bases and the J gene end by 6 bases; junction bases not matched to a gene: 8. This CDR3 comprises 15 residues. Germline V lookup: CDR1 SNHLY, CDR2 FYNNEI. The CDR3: CASKQGQGARDTQYF. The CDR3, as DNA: TGTGCCAGCAAGCAGGGACAGGGGGCGAGGGATACGCAGTATTTT.

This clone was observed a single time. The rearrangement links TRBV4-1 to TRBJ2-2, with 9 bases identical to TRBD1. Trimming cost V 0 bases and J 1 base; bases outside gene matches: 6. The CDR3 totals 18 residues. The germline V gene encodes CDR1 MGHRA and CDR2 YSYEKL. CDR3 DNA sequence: TGCGCCAGCAGCCAAGACAGGGACAGGGTATTGAACACCGGGGAGCTGTTTTTT. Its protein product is CASSQDRDRVLNTGELFF.

The CDR3 DNA is TGTGCCAGCAGCCGCTCACAGGGACCCTCCTACGAGCAGTACTTC. It yields the protein CASSRSQGPSYEQYF. The chain carries TRBV7-8 and TRBJ2-7; tentative D call: TRBD1 (6 bases). Germline CDR1 SGHVS, CDR2 FQNEAQ. The length of the CDR3 is 15 residues. V gave up 5 bases and J gave up 0 bases, with 14 bases separating them.

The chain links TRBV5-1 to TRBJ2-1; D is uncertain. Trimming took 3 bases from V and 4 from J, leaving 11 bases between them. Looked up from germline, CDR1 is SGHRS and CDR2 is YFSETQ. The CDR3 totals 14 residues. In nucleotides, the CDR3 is TGCGCCAGCAGCTCCCCGACTGCATACAATGAGCAGTTCTTC. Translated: CASSSPTAYNEQFF.

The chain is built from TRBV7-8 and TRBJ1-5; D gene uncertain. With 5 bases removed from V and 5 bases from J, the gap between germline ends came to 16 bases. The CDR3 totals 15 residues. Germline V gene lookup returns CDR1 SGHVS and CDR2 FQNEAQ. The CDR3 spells CASSRVGGEDQPQHF. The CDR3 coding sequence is TGTGCCAGCAGCCGAGTCGGAGGAGAAGATCAGCCCCAGCATTTT.

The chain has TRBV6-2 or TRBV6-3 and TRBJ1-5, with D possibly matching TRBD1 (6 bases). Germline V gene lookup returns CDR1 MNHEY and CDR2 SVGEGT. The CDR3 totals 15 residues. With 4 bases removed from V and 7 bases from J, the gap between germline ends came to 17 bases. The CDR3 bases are TGTGCCAGCAGTTGGTCTAGGGCAGGGGCCCAGCCCCAGCATTTT. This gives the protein CASSWSRAGAQPQHF.

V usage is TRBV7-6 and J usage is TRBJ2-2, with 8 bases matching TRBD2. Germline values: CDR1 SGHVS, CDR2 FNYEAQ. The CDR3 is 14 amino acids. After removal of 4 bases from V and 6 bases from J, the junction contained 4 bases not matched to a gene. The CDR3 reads CASSSAGGAGELFF. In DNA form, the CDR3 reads TGTGCCAGCAGCTCTGCCGGGGGGGCCGGGGAGCTGTTTTTT.

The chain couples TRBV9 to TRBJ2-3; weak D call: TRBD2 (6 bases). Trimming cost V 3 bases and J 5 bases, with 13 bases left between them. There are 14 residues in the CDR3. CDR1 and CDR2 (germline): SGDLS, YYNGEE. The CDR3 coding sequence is TGTGCCAGCAGCGCCCGACGGGAGAGAGATACGCAGTATTTT. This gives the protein CASSARRERDTQYF.

CDR3: CASSRQGNSPLHF. The CDR3 DNA sequence: TGTGCCAGCAGCCGACAGGGGAATTCACCCCTCCACTTT. The chain joins TRBV27 to TRBJ1-6, with 8 bases identical to TRBD1. Germline CDR1 reads MNHEY; CDR2 reads SMNVEV (reference sequence). The CDR3 has 13 amino acids. The trim removed 6 bases at V and 7 bases at J, leaving 2 bases unmatched.

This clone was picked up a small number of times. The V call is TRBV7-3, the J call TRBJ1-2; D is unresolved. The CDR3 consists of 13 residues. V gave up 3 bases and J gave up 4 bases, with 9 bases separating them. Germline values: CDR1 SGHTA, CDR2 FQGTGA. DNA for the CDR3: TGTGCCAGCAGCTTCCAGGCCTCCTATGGCTACACCTTC. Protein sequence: CASSFQASYGYTF.

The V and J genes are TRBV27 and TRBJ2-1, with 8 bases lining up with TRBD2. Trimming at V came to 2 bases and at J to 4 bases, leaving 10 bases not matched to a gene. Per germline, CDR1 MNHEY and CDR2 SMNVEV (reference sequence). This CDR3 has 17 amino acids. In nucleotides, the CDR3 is TGTGCCAGCAGTTTAACATCAGTCGGGAGGGTATACAATGAGCAGTTCTTC. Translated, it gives CASSLTSVGRVYNEQFF.